This is a list of T cell receptor beta chains from one sample in a study of identical twins. TCRdb processed the 5' RACE reads anew with MiXCR; each CDR3 protein has one entry. The sample contains approximately 240,000 distinct CDR3 sequences, more than 12% of which appear only once. Material for sequencing was memory (CD45RO+) T cells sorted from blood. These receptors were obtained from a woman between 18 and 29 years old in good health. The CDR3 runs from the conserved cysteine through the conserved F or W.

v_call: TRBV5-1; j_call: TRBJ1-1; cdr3_aa: CASSYTTGTGVTEAFF
v_call: TRBV6-2/TRBV6-3; j_call: TRBJ1-2; cdr3_aa: CASSRQGSTYGYTF
v_call: TRBV6-6; j_call: TRBJ2-7; cdr3_aa: CASGSQGDYEQYF
v_call: TRBV7-8; j_call: TRBJ2-3; cdr3_aa: CASSPGQGVDTQYF
v_call: TRBV27; j_call: TRBJ2-1; cdr3_aa: CASRPDRGIYNEQFF
v_call: TRBV24-1; j_call: TRBJ2-7; cdr3_aa: CATSDRDREGSYEQYF
v_call: TRBV5-4; j_call: TRBJ2-5; cdr3_aa: CASSTSGTGVETQYF
v_call: TRBV15; j_call: TRBJ2-1; cdr3_aa: CATSIGTSGYNEQFF
v_call: TRBV10-3; j_call: TRBJ2-2; cdr3_aa: CAASGRVLNTGELFF
v_call: TRBV2; j_call: TRBJ2-1; cdr3_aa: CASSELTSILHNEQFF
v_call: TRBV20-1; j_call: TRBJ1-3; cdr3_aa: CSASKGGGNTIYF
v_call: TRBV6-4; j_call: TRBJ2-3; cdr3_aa: CASSDSWEAGDTQYF
v_call: TRBV3-1; j_call: TRBJ2-3; cdr3_aa: CASSQVARTTDTQYF
v_call: TRBV30; j_call: TRBJ2-1; cdr3_aa: CAWSAPGLEQFF
v_call: TRBV20-1; j_call: TRBJ2-3; cdr3_aa: CSAPGLAAIDTQYF
v_call: TRBV5-5; j_call: TRBJ2-2; cdr3_aa: CASSLETANTGELFF
v_call: TRBV5-1; j_call: TRBJ2-1; cdr3_aa: CASSLSGVNNGEQFF
v_call: TRBV20-1; j_call: TRBJ2-3; cdr3_aa: CSARDPGREGTDTQYF
v_call: TRBV3-1; j_call: TRBJ1-2; cdr3_aa: CASSQEGNGYTF
v_call: TRBV5-1; j_call: TRBJ2-2; cdr3_aa: CASSLRTDTGELFF
v_call: TRBV6-2/TRBV6-3; j_call: TRBJ2-1; cdr3_aa: CASSYLRTSGRRNEQFF
v_call: TRBV18; j_call: TRBJ2-1; cdr3_aa: CASSQRQGSYNEQFF
v_call: TRBV5-1; j_call: TRBJ1-1; cdr3_aa: CASSLERFMNTEAFF
v_call: TRBV12-5; j_call: TRBJ1-1; cdr3_aa: CASGLSAGAFF
v_call: TRBV10-3; j_call: TRBJ2-7; cdr3_aa: CAISGGSGTSYEQYF
v_call: TRBV10-2; j_call: TRBJ1-2; cdr3_aa: CASSEWQNNPSNYGYTF
v_call: TRBV20-1; j_call: TRBJ2-2; cdr3_aa: CSAGGQGYTGELFF
v_call: TRBV7-2; j_call: TRBJ2-3; cdr3_aa: CASSLGPQDTQYF
v_call: TRBV7-9; j_call: TRBJ1-5; cdr3_aa: CASSLGGRDQPQHF
v_call: TRBV11-2; j_call: TRBJ1-2; cdr3_aa: CASSSPHAGTGVSRGYTF
v_call: TRBV12-2; j_call: TRBJ2-6; cdr3_aa: CASRFSRDGGLSGANVLTF
v_call: TRBV20-1; j_call: TRBJ2-3; cdr3_aa: CSAGPGQAADTQYF
v_call: TRBV27; j_call: TRBJ1-1; cdr3_aa: CASRTRQGILTAFF
v_call: TRBV11-2; j_call: TRBJ2-1; cdr3_aa: CASSERPLERNEQFF
v_call: TRBV10-3; j_call: TRBJ1-1; cdr3_aa: CAISESGASSTEAFF
v_call: TRBV6-1; j_call: TRBJ1-2; cdr3_aa: CASGGPNYGYTF
v_call: TRBV20-1; j_call: TRBJ2-3; cdr3_aa: CSASLAGVSTDTQYF
v_call: TRBV7-2; j_call: TRBJ1-1; cdr3_aa: CASSFSRANTEAFF
v_call: TRBV5-1; j_call: TRBJ2-1; cdr3_aa: CASSLLSGTSGYNEQFF
v_call: TRBV27; j_call: TRBJ1-1; cdr3_aa: CASSATGGLNTEAFF
v_call: TRBV3-1; j_call: TRBJ1-1; cdr3_aa: CASRNPETEAFF
v_call: TRBV29-1; j_call: TRBJ2-2; cdr3_aa: CSVGTGAGELFF
v_call: TRBV7-2; j_call: TRBJ2-1; cdr3_aa: CAVRVGNEQFF
v_call: TRBV12-3/TRBV12-4; j_call: TRBJ2-1; cdr3_aa: CAARTSGSDEQFF
v_call: TRBV12-3/TRBV12-4; j_call: TRBJ1-1; cdr3_aa: CASSLAEGTRRATEAFF
v_call: TRBV20-1; j_call: TRBJ2-2; cdr3_aa: CSARKAGGHTGELFF
v_call: TRBV6-2/TRBV6-3; j_call: TRBJ2-7; cdr3_aa: CASTPRGLAIDEQYF
v_call: TRBV7-2; j_call: TRBJ2-3; cdr3_aa: CASSRGQAFIDTQYF
v_call: TRBV20-1; j_call: TRBJ2-2; cdr3_aa: CSARKRIANTGELFF
v_call: TRBV20-1; j_call: TRBJ2-1; cdr3_aa: CSAWTSTGNEQFF
v_call: TRBV20-1; j_call: TRBJ2-3; cdr3_aa: CSARGHRVSTDTQYF
v_call: TRBV7-2; j_call: TRBJ1-4; cdr3_aa: CASSTGLPDEKLFF